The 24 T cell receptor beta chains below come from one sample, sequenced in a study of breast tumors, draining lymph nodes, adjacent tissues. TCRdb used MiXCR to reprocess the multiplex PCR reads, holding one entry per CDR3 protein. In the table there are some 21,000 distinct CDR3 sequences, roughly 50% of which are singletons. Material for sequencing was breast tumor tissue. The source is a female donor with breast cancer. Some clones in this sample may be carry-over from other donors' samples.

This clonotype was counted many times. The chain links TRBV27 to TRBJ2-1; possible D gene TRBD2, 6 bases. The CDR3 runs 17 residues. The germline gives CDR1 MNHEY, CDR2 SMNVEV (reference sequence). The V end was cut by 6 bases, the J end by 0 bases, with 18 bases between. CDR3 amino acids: CASSPGAGIISYNEQFF. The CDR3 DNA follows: TGTGCCAGCAGCCCGGGAGCAGGGATAATCTCCTACAATGAGCAGTTCTTC.

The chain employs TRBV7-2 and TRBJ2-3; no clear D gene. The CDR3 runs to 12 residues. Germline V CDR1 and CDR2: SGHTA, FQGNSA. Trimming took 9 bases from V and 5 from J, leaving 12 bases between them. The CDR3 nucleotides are TGTGCCAGTTCCTTCCGTGTAGATACGCAGTATTTT. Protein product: CASSFRVDTQYF.

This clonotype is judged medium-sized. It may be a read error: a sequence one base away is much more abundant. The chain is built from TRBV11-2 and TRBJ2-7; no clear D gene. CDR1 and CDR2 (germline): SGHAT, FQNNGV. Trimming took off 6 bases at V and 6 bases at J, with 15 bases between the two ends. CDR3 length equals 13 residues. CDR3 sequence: CASSPTPPSEQYF. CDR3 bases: TGTGCCAGCAGTCCGACACCGCCCTCCGAGCAGTACTTC.

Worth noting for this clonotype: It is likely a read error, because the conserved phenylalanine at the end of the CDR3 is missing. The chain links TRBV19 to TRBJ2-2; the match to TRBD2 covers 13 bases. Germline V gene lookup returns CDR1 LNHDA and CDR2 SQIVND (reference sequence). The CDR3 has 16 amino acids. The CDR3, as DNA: TGTGCCAGTAGTACCCACACTAGCGGGAGGGGCGGGGGGCTGTTTCTT. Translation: CASSTHTSGRGGGLFL.

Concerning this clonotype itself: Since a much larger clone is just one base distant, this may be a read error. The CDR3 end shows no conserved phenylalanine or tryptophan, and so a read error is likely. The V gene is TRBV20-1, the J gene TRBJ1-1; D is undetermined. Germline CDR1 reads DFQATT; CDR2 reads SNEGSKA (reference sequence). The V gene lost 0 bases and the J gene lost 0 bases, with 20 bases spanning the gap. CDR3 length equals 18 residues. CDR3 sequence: CSARDLGQVSRMNTEAFL. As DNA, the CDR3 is TGCAGTGCTAGAGATCTAGGGCAGGTCAGCAGGATGAACACTGAAGCTTTCTTG.

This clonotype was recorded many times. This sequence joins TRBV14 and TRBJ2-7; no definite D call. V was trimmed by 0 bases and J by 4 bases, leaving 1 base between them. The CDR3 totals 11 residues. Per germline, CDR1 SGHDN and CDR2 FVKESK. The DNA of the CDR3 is TGTGCCAGCAGCCAAGATTACGAGCAGTACTTC. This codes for CASSQDYEQYF.

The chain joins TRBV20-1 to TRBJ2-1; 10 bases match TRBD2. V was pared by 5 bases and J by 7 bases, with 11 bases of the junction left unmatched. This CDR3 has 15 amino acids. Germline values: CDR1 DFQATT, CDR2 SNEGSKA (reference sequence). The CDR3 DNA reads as TGCAGTGCTTTTTCCGTGACTAGCGGGTCTAATGAGCAGTTCTTC. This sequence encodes CSAFSVTSGSNEQFF.

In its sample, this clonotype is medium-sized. CDR3 sequence reads: CASSSNSGVGFDTQYF. The CDR3 nucleotides are TGTGCCAGCAGCTCTAATAGCGGGGTTGGTTTCGATACGCAGTATTTT. The chain employs TRBV7-2 and TRBJ2-3; TRBD2 agrees at 8 bases. In germline, CDR1 is SGHTA, CDR2 FQGNSA. The trim removed 4 bases at V and 6 bases at J, leaving 12 bases unmatched. The CDR3 extends over 16 amino acids.

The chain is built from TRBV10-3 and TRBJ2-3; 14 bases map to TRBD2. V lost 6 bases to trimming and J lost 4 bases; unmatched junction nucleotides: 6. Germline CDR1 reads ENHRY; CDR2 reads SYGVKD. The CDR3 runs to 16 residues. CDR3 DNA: TGTGCCATCAGGAAGACTAGCGGGAGGGGTCCAGATACGCAGTATTTT. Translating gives CAIRKTSGRGPDTQYF.

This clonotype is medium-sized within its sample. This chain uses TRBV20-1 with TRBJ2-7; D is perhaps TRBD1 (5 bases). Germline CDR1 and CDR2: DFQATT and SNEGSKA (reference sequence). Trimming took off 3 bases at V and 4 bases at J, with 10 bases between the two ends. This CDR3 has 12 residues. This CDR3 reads CSASVQEYEQYF. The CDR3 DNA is TGCAGTGCTAGCGTACAGGAATACGAGCAGTACTTC.

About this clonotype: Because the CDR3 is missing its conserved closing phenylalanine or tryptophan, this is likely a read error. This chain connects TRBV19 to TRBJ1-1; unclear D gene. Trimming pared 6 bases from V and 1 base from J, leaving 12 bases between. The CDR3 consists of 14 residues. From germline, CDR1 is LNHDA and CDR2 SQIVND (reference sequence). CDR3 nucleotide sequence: TGTGCCAGTAGCCTCCAACTCCCGAACACTGAAGCTTTCCTT. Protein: CASSLQLPNTEAFL.

The DNA of the CDR3 is TGCAGTGCCCTATCCGGGGCTAGCGGAGACTACAATGAGCAGTTCTTC. This translates into CSALSGASGDYNEQFF. This chain joins TRBV20-1 and TRBJ2-1, with 7 bases that match TRBD2. Unmatched junction bases numbered 14, after V lost 6 bases and J lost 3 bases. This CDR3 region has 16 residues. CDR1 DFQATT and CDR2 SNEGSKA come from the germline V gene (reference sequence).

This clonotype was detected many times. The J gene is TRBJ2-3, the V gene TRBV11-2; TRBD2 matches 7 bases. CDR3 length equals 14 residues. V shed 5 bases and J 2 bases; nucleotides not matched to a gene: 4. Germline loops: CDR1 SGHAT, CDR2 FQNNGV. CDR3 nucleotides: TGTGCCAGCAGCCTCGGGACTACCACAGATACGCAGTATTTT. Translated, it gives CASSLGTTTDTQYF.

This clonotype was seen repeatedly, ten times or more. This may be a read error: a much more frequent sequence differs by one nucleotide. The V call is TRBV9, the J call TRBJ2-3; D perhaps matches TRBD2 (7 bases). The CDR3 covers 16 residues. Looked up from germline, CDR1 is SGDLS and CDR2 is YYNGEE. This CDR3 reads CASSPGGGDITDMQYF. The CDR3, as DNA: TGTGCCAGCAGCCCGGGGGGAGGGGACATCACAGATATGCAGTATTTT.

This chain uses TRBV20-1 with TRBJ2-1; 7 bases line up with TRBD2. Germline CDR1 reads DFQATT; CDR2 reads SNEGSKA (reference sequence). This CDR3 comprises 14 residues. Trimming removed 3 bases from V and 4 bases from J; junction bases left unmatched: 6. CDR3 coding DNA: TGCAGTGCTAGGGACGGGAGGCTATACAATGAGCAGTTCTTC. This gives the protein CSARDGRLYNEQFF.

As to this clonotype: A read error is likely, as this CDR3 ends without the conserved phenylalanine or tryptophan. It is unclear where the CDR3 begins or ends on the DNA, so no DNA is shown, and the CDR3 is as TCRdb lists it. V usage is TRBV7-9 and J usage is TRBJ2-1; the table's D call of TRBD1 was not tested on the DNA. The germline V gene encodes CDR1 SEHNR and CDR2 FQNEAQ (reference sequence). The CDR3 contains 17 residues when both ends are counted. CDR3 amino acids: CASSLTPGTPTYNEQLL.

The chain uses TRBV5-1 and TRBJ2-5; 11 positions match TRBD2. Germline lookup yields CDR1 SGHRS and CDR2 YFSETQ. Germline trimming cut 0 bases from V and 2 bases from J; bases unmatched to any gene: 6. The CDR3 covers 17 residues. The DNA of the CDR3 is TGCGCCAGCAGCTTGGGACTAGCGGGACCCCAACAAGAGACCCAGTACTTC. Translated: CASSLGLAGPQQETQYF.

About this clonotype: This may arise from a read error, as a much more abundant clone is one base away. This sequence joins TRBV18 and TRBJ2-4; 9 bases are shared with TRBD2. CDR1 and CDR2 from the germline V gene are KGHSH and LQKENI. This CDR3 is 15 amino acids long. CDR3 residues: CASSPSGLAQNTQYF. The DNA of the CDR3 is TGTGCCAGCTCACCGTCGGGACTAGCTCAAAACACTCAGTACTTC.

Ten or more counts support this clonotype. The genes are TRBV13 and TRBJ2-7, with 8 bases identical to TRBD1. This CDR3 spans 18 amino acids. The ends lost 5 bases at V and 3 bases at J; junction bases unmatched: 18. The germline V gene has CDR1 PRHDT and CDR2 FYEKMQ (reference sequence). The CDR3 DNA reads TGTGCCAGCAGCCCTAGGATATCAGCCGGGACAGGCCACTACGAGCAGTACTTC. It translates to CASSPRISAGTGHYEQYF.

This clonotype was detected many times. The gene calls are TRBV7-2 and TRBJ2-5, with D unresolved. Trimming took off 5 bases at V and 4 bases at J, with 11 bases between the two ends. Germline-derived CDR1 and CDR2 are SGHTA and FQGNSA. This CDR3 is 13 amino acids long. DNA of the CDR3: TGTGCCAGCAGCCCCACGTCAGGAGAGACCCAGTACTTC. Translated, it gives CASSPTSGETQYF.

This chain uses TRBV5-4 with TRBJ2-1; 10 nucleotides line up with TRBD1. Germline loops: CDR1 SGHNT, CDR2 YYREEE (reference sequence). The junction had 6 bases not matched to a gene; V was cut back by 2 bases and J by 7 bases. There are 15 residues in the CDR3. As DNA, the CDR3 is TGTGCCAGCAGCTTAATGCGGGACAGGGGTAATGAGCAGTTCTTC. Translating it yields CASSLMRDRGNEQFF.

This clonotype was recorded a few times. The CDR3 protein is CSASSPTGVGSPLHF. CDR3 bases: TGCAGTGCCAGCAGTCCGACAGGGGTGGGGTCACCCCTCCACTTT. The J gene is TRBJ1-6, the V gene TRBV20-1, with 8 nucleotides matching TRBD1. This CDR3 contains 15 residues. J gave up 10 bases and V 6 bases, and 14 bases lay outside the gene matches. From germline, CDR1 is DFQATT and CDR2 SNEGSKA (reference sequence).

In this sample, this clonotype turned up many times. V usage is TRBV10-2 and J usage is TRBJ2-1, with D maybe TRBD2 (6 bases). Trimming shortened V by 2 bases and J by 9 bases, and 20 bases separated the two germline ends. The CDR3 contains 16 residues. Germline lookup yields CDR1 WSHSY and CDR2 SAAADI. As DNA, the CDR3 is TGCGCCAGCAGTGAGCCCCCTGGGGCGGGAAACAGTGAGCAGTTCTTC. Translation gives CASSEPPGAGNSEQFF.

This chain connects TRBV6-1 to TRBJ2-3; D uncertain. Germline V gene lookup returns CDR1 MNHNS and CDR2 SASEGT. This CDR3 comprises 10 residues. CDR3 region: CFFNLDTQYF. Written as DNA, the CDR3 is TGTTTTTTTAATCTGGATACGCAGTATTTT.